This TCR beta chain was captured in a study of T cell repertoires in cytomegalovirus infection (dated by TCRdb to between 2018 and 2020). At the level of the whole study: The peptide stimulations were aimed at well-studied HLA-B-restricted epitopes as well as recently identified HLA-C-restricted CMV epitopes, whose presentation resists viral immunomodulation. Donor HLA type was relevant to the analysis, because carriage of CMV infection together with the matching HLA type was indicated by public TCR beta signatures.

As encoded in the germline V gene, CDR1 is SGHTS while CDR2 is YDEGEE. Trimmed from V: 2 bases; trimmed from J: 1 base; junction bases lacking a gene match: 7. The CDR3 contains 18 residues, cysteine and phenylalanine counted. Only the CDR3 part of the read is kept: 54 bases, read in frame from the first base. The investigation overall reported the following: Carriers of CMV infection plus the relevant HLA type were discriminated by the cumulative frequency of public TCR beta family members in the study cohort and in an independent 352-donor cohort. The ex vivo response was dominated by HLA-C-restricted CMV-specific TCR beta clonotypes, which also provided the single most frequent clonotype in two of eight donors.

Worth noting for this clonotype: This receptor's antigen is unknown. No qualities accompany the bases; no much larger clone lies one base away.

The sequencer was an Illumina HiSeq 1500. TCRdb reprocessed the public reads (quality trimming at Q25 with fastp, clone calling with MiXCR) and kept in-frame beta chains. Each CDR3 protein gets just one entry, which takes the most common genes and DNA from the rows behind it. This sample holds about 900,000 distinct CDR3 sequences; around 32% were observed only once. The top ten constitute about an eighth of the sample. The sample's treatment or condition, from its label and the paper: in vitro stimulation with specific CMV peptide epitopes to enrich CMV-specific T cells. The TCR comes from a human donor in good health (CMV status not recorded). Some clones in this sample may be carry-over from other donors' samples. Sample: cultured CD8+ T cells from PBMCs, taken from culture after CMV antigen stimulation. The chain was built from TRBV5-8 and TRBJ2-3, with TRBD2 matching 13 junction bases. The DNA sequence is as follows: TGTGCCAGCAGCTTACTAGCGGGGGGGCCGAGTCGCACAGATACGCAGTATTTT. The translation is CASSLLAGGPSRTDTQYF.